These T cell receptor beta chains were read from a single sample in a study of glioma-infiltrating T cells after dendritic cell vaccination. Profiling relied on immunoSEQ multiplex PCR, and the TCRdb table lists in-frame clones only, not all of them. The data show roughly 80,000 clones, around 86% seen once. The sample was blood, taken after dendritic cell vaccination. These receptors originate from a human donor with glioblastoma. Each CDR3 is given with its conserved first and last residue. The D gene is left open where the match is weak. Clone size is given for some rows only: seen once, a few or many times, or a class if the clone is expanded.

-	TRBV19	TRBJ2-1	TRBD1	CASSIGDSPWREQFF	TGTGCCAGTAGTATTGGGGACAGCCCCTGGAGGGAGCAGTTCTTC
-	TRBV12-5	TRBJ1-2	-	CASGRTDSRHGYTF	TGTGCTAGTGGTCGGACGGACAGTCGGCATGGCTACACCTTC
-	TRBV4-2	TRBJ1-2	TRBD1	CASSRGDRGSYGYTF	TGTGCCAGCAGCCGGGGCGACAGGGGCTCCTATGGCTACACCTTC
once	TRBV29-1	TRBJ2-7	TRBD1	CSVKTGAYEQYF	TGCAGCGTGAAGACAGGGGCCTACGAGCAGTACTTC
-	TRBV29-1	TRBJ1-2	-	CSVPRGWDGYTF	TGCAGCGTTCCCAGGGGATGGGACGGCTACACCTTC
-	TRBV9	TRBJ2-1	TRBD1	CASKLTGAHRDEQFF	TGTGCCAGCAAGCTGACAGGGGCCCATCGGGATGAGCAGTTCTTC
once	TRBV30	TRBJ2-3	-	CAWTGGFGGTQYF	TGTGCCTGGACCGGAGGGTTTGGAGGTACGCAGTATTTT
-	TRBV11-2	TRBJ1-3	TRBD1	CASSVTGGRGSHTIYF	TGTGCCAGCAGCGTTACAGGGGGCCGGGGCTCCCACACCATATATTTT
-	TRBV15	TRBJ2-7	-	CATSRGGGAYEQYF	TGTGCCACCAGCAGAGGCGGAGGAGCCTACGAGCAGTACTTC
once	TRBV11-2	TRBJ1-2	TRBD1	CASSLPAGGHYGYTF	TGTGCCAGCAGTTTACCAGCAGGGGGCCACTATGGCTACACCTTC
-	TRBV27	TRBJ1-2	-	CASSPLDGGDGYTF	TGTGCCAGCAGTCCTCTTGACGGGGGAGATGGCTACACCTTC
-	TRBV6-5	TRBJ2-7	-	CASSYWQGGSYEQYF	TGTGCCAGCAGTTACTGGCAGGGGGGCTCCTACGAGCAGTACTTC
-	TRBV6-1	TRBJ1-5	-	CASSEAGNQPQHF	TGTGCCAGCAGTGAAGCCGGCAATCAGCCCCAGCATTTT
-	TRBV6-5	TRBJ2-1	TRBD2	CASSYLAGGGHNEQFF	TGTGCCAGCAGTTACCTCGCGGGGGGCGGACACAATGAGCAGTTCTTC
-	TRBV6-5	TRBJ1-2	-	CASSYGGRHLYGYTF	TGTGCCAGCAGTTATGGAGGGAGGCACCTCTATGGCTACACCTTC
-	TRBV2	TRBJ2-7	-	CASTSGEAPREQYF	TGTGCCAGCACCTCCGGGGAAGCCCCTCGCGAGCAGTACTTC
-	TRBV5-1	TRBJ1-4	TRBD1	CASSLVPGQGTTNEKLFF	TGCGCCAGCAGCTTGGTTCCGGGACAGGGTACAACTAATGAAAAACTGTTTTTT
few	TRBV5-4	TRBJ1-2	-	CASSLGWGDGYTF	TGTGCCAGCAGCCTTGGGTGGGGGGACGGCTACACCTTC
-	TRBV10-1	TRBJ2-2	TRBD2	CASSPGLASGELFF	TGCGCCAGCAGTCCAGGACTAGCCTCCGGGGAGCTGTTTTTT
-	TRBV29-1	TRBJ2-1	-	CTYSRVSYNEQFF	TGCACCTATTCCCGGGTCTCCTACAATGAGCAGTTCTTC
-	TRBV7-2	TRBJ1-2	TRBD1	CASSSGQGIAYGYTF	TGTGCCAGCAGCTCTGGACAGGGGATCGCCTATGGCTACACCTTC
-	TRBV9	TRBJ2-3	TRBD1	CASSPRLWQGVSDTQYF	TGTGCCAGCAGCCCCCGGTTGTGGCAGGGGGTGTCCGATACGCAGTATTTT
-	TRBV5-1	TRBJ1-1	TRBD1	CASRVRGQIEAFF	TGCGCCAGCAGGGTCAGGGGGCAGATTGAAGCTTTCTTT
-	TRBV5-1	TRBJ1-1	-	CASARVSNTEAFF	TGCGCCAGCGCCAGGGTTTCGAACACTGAAGCTTTCTTT
-	TRBV9	TRBJ2-7	TRBD1	CASSVKRGQGNYEQYF	TGTGCCAGCAGCGTAAAAAGGGGACAGGGAAACTACGAGCAGTACTTC
-	TRBV18	TRBJ2-7	TRBD1	CASSSLGGGEQYF	TGTGCCAGCTCCTCCTTAGGGGGCGGCGAGCAGTACTTC
once	TRBV7-9	TRBJ2-7	-	CASSSATYEQYF	TGTGCCAGCAGCTCCGCTACCTACGAGCAGTACTTC
-	TRBV5-1	TRBJ1-1	TRBD1	CASSLIGQGASGFF	TGCGCCAGCAGCTTGATTGGACAGGGGGCGAGTGGTTTCTTT
-	TRBV6-4	TRBJ2-5	TRBD2	CASSEGTAAGETQYF	TGTGCCAGCAGTGAGGGGACGGCAGCGGGGGAGACCCAGTACTTC
-	TRBV5-1	TRBJ1-2	-	CASSRGGYTF	TGCGCCAGCAGCCGGGGAGGCTACACCTTC
-	TRBV5-1	TRBJ1-1	TRBD1	CASSSGDRNTEAFF	TGCGCCAGCAGCTCGGGGGACAGGAACACTGAAGCTTTCTTT
-	TRBV4-3	TRBJ2-3	TRBD2	CASSPGLAAPDTQYF	TGCGCCAGCAGCCCGGGACTAGCGGCTCCAGATACGCAGTATTTT
-	TRBV6-5	TRBJ1-5	-	CASSQGWGRNQPQHF	TGTGCCAGCAGTCAAGGTTGGGGGCGCAATCAGCCCCAGCATTTT
-	TRBV29-1	TRBJ1-1	TRBD1	CSVDRGNTEAFF	TGCAGCGTCGACAGGGGGAACACTGAAGCTTTCTTT
-	TRBV6-5	TRBJ2-1	-	CASSERVFNEQFF	TGTGCCAGCAGTGAACGAGTCTTCAATGAGCAGTTCTTC
-	TRBV2	TRBJ2-2	TRBD2	CASSLAGGPPGELFF	TGTGCCAGCAGCTTAGCGGGGGGGCCGCCCGGGGAGCTGTTTTTT
-	TRBV6-5	TRBJ2-7	TRBD2	CASSYSAGESSYEQYF	TGTGCCAGCAGTTACTCGGCGGGGGAAAGCTCCTACGAGCAGTACTTC
-	TRBV18	TRBJ1-5	TRBD1	CASSPPGTGLGNQPQHF	TGTGCCAGCTCACCACCCGGGACAGGGTTAGGCAATCAGCCCCAGCATTTT
once	TRBV7-8	TRBJ1-2	TRBD1	CASSSGDRDGYTF	TGTGCCAGCAGCTCGGGGGACAGGGATGGCTACACCTTC
-	TRBV9	TRBJ1-1	-	CASSASPATVNMNTEAFF	TGTGCCAGCAGCGCGAGCCCCGCAACAGTTAACATGAACACTGAAGCTTTCTTT
-	TRBV14	TRBJ2-2	-	CASSQRLGAGAGELFF	TGTGCCAGCAGCCAACGTCTGGGGGCAGGCGCCGGGGAGCTGTTTTTT
-	TRBV7-8	TRBJ1-1	TRBD1	CASSPRTGDTEAFF	TGTGCCAGCAGCCCCAGGACAGGGGACACTGAAGCTTTCTTT
-	TRBV10-2	TRBJ2-1	TRBD2	CASSDPGRGWNEQFF	TGCGCCAGCAGTGACCCGGGGAGGGGTTGGAATGAGCAGTTCTTC
-	TRBV25-1	TRBJ1-2	-	CASSDGGAGYGYTF	TGTGCCAGCAGTGATGGGGGGGCGGGCTATGGCTACACCTTC
-	TRBV5-4	TRBJ2-1	-	CASSIFRVNEQFF	TGTGCCAGCAGCATCTTCCGCGTCAATGAGCAGTTCTTC
-	TRBV6-5	TRBJ2-7	-	CASSYRDSYYEQYF	TGTGCCAGCAGTTACAGGGACTCCTACTACGAGCAGTACTTC
-	TRBV13	TRBJ2-7	TRBD1	CASSSGQRVLYEQYF	TGTGCCAGCAGCTCGGGACAGAGGGTTCTCTACGAGCAGTACTTC
-	TRBV5-1	TRBJ2-7	-	CASSLNPLESGEQYF	TGCGCCAGCAGCCTGAATCCACTAGAATCGGGCGAGCAGTACTTC
-	TRBV9	TRBJ1-1	-	CASSVQGTGTEAFF	TGTGCCAGCAGCGTACAGGGGACCGGCACTGAAGCTTTCTTT
-	TRBV7-9	TRBJ1-1	-	CASSPRTAMNTEAFF	TGTGCCAGCAGCCCGAGGACAGCAATGAACACTGAAGCTTTCTTT
-	TRBV2	TRBJ2-3	TRBD2	CASSERGAGDFTDTQYF	TGTGCCAGCAGTGAAAGGGGCGCGGGAGACTTCACAGATACGCAGTATTTT
-	TRBV27	TRBJ2-7	TRBD1	CASGLRVGDREAEQYF	TGTGCCAGCGGCCTCAGGGTAGGGGACAGGGAGGCCGAGCAGTACTTC
-	TRBV15	TRBJ1-3	-	CATSTPEDILLNTIYF	TGTGCCACCAGCACTCCCGAGGACATTCTTTTAAACACCATATATTTT
-	TRBV18	TRBJ1-2	TRBD1	CASSPLTGVYGYTF	TGTGCCAGCTCACCCCTGACAGGGGTCTATGGCTACACCTTC
-	TRBV5-1	TRBJ1-5	-	CASTPGAGEPQHF	TGCGCCAGCACCCCCGGGGCGGGGGAGCCCCAGCATTTT
-	TRBV4-1	TRBJ1-6	TRBD1	CASSQGTGEGNSPLHF	TGCGCCAGCAGCCAAGGGACAGGGGAGGGGAATTCACCCCTCCACTTT
-	TRBV11-3	TRBJ2-6	-	CASSSRGSGANVLTF	TGTGCCAGCAGCTCCAGGGGATCTGGGGCCAACGTCCTGACTTTC
-	TRBV2	TRBJ1-5	-	CASSEHDSFNQPQHF	TGTGCCAGCAGTGAACACGACAGTTTCAATCAGCCCCAGCATTTT
-	TRBV7-6	TRBJ1-3	TRBD1	CASSAQGALPDTIYF	TGTGCCAGCAGCGCACAGGGGGCCCTTCCAGACACCATATATTTT
-	TRBV19	TRBJ1-5	-	CASSSPGIGTQPQHF	TGTGCCAGTAGTTCCCCAGGGATCGGAACTCAGCCCCAGCATTTT